Following are 4 T cell receptor beta chains from one sample sequenced in a study of chemoradiotherapy in HPV16-positive cancers. Clones were read by immunoSEQ multiplex PCR, and TCRdb kept only the in-frame ones, dropping some. In the table there are 20,000 to 25,000 clones, about 90% of which are singletons. Sequencing used blood, obtained from a patient who underwent chemoradiotherapy. These receptors originate from a human donor with HPV-associated anogenital cancer.

The chain links TRBV5-1 to TRBJ1-1; 7 bases align to TRBD1. Trimming removed 2 bases from V and 1 base from J; junction bases left unmatched: 17. CDR1 is SGHRS and CDR2 is YFSETQ in the germline V gene. This CDR3 has 19 amino acids. The CDR3, as DNA: TGCGCCAGCAGCTTACCACAAACAGCCGACAGGGATCGGAACACTGAAGCTTTCTTT. This sequence encodes CASSLPQTADRDRNTEAFF. The full variable domain, in which reference TRBV5-1 and TRBJ1-1 provide the parts outside the CDR3, is KAGVTQTPRYLIKTRGQQVTLSCSPISGHRSVSWYQQTPGQGLQFLFEYFSETQRNKGNFPGRFSGRQFSNSRSEMNVSTLELGDSALYLCASSLPQTADRDRNTEAFFGQGTRLTVV.

The genes are TRBV19 and TRBJ1-4; no firm D call. Germline values: CDR1 LNHDA, CDR2 SQIVND (reference sequence). The CDR3 sequence is 15 residues long. V was clipped by 6 bases and J by 4 bases, with 15 bases between them. The CDR3 nucleotides are TGTGCCAGTAGACCTGGGCAGAACTATAATGAAAAACTGTTTTTT. As protein: CASRPGQNYNEKLFF.

The chain recombines TRBV9 with TRBJ2-1; D is unresolved. The V and J ends lost 0 bases and 8 bases respectively, with 9 bases between them. This CDR3 has 13 amino acids. Germline CDR1 and CDR2: SGDLS and YYNGEE. Here the CDR3 reads CASSVVVGDEQFF. In DNA, the CDR3 is TGTGCCAGCAGCGTAGTCGTAGGCGATGAGCAGTTCTTC.

The chain combines TRBV4-1 with TRBJ2-3; 7 bases map to TRBD1. This CDR3 contains 16 residues. From germline, CDR1 is MGHRA and CDR2 YSYEKL. The junction had 10 bases not matched to a gene; V was cut back by 1 base and J by 6 bases. The CDR3 is CASSQGGRRGLDTQYF. CDR3 in DNA: TGCGCCAGCAGCCAAGGGGGGCGAAGGGGGCTGGATACGCAGTATTTT.